Below are 2 T cell receptor beta chains sequenced from a single sample in a study of beta chain features in type 1 diabetes. Expressed TCRB transcripts were sequenced after all isolated RNA was converted to cDNA. Profiled with immunoSEQ multiplex PCR; TCRdb holds only in-frame clones, not every one. The repertoire holds around 99,000 clones, 40% seen once, with 0.065% in the top ten. Sample: stem cell memory CD4+ T cells from blood. Source of these receptors: a young woman in good health.

The chain links TRBV11-2 to TRBJ1-1; D uncertain. The V gene's germline CDR1 is SGHAT and CDR2 FQNNGV. The CDR3 spans 15 residues. V lost 5 bases and J lost 5, with 18 bases in between. This chain's CDR3 is CASSPVRVEGTEAFF. For the CDR3, the DNA is TGTGCCAGCAGCCCCGTGAGGGTAGAAGGGACTGAAGCTTTCTTT.

The J gene is TRBJ1-5, the V gene TRBV27; weak D call: TRBD1 (5 bases). The CDR3 length is 15 residues. The ends were cut back, 10 bases at V and 5 bases at J, with 21 bases in the middle. From germline, CDR1 is MNHEY and CDR2 SMNVEV (reference sequence). The CDR3 sequence: CATYDRPRGDQPQHF. The DNA for the CDR3 is TGTGCCACCTACGACAGACCCCGGGGGGATCAGCCCCAGCATTTT.